This TCR beta chain was captured by sequencing in a study of technical replicates of blood from a handful of donors. V was trimmed by 4 bases and J by 0 bases, leaving 4 bases between them. The germline V gene has CDR1 SGHTA and CDR2 FQGNSA. The length of the CDR3 is 13 residues. Assay used: immunoSEQ multiplex PCR; TCRdb lists only in-frame clones, some missing. The sample carries approximately 70,000 clones, 85% to 95% recorded once. Sequenced input: T cells isolated from PBMCs. The chain has TRBV7-2 and TRBJ2-4; D gene ambiguous. The sequence derives from a human donor in good health. CDR3: CASSYLAKNIQYF. The CDR3 DNA follows: TGTGCCAGCAGCTACTTAGCCAAAAACATTCAGTACTTC.